The TCR beta chain described here comes from a study of T cells after yellow fever vaccination. TCRdb called the 5' RACE reads again in MiXCR, with one record for every CDR3 protein. The data hold some 350,000 distinct CDR3 sequences, with around 3.9% observed a single time. V was cut by 0 bases and J by 6 bases, with 12 bases left in between. CDR3 size: 14 residues. Germline V lookup: CDR1 GTSNPN, CDR2 SVGIG (reference sequence). Only a few counts were recorded for this clonotype. This specimen was PBMCs, taken 5 days after the yellow fever booster vaccination. This chain uses TRBV30 with TRBJ2-1, with D hard to call. The TCR comes from a man in his late teens or twenties who received the YFV17D yellow fever vaccine. CDR3 sequence reads: CAWSVGGALNEQFF. DNA for the CDR3: TGTGCCTGGAGTGTGGGCGGTGCACTCAATGAGCAGTTCTTC.